The rows below give T cell receptor beta chains drawn from one sample of a study of blood T cell repertoires in COVID-19. Profiling relied on immunoSEQ multiplex PCR, and the TCRdb table lists in-frame clones only, not all of them. The data show about 300,000 clones, with roughly 84% seen just once and more than 1.4% held by the top ten. The sequenced sample was peripheral blood. All receptors come from a human donor with COVID-19, enrolled during active disease. The donor label of this sample is uncertain. CDR3s include the opening cysteine and the closing phenylalanine or tryptophan. D genes are given only for firm matches. Part of the rows lack a size; the others show once, few, many or a class for expanded clones.

J: TRBJ2-3
size: NA
V: TRBV6-5
D: TRBD2
CDR3: CASAPGLAGPDTQYF
DNA: TGTGCCAGCGCCCCGGGACTAGCGGGACCCGATACGCAGTATTTT

J: TRBJ1-2
size: few
V: TRBV5-6
D: TRBD1
CDR3: CASSPGVGTDYGYTF
DNA: TGTGCCAGCAGCCCAGGGGTGGGGACAGACTATGGCTACACCTTC

J: TRBJ2-1
size: NA
V: TRBV6-1
D: NA
CDR3: CASSEEMRSYNEQFF
DNA: TGTGCCAGCAGTGAAGAGATGCGGTCGTACAATGAGCAGTTCTTC

J: TRBJ1-5
size: NA
V: TRBV6-2/TRBV6-3
D: NA
CDR3: CASSDYRGHQPQHF
DNA: TGTGCCAGCAGTGACTACCGAGGCCATCAGCCCCAGCATTTT

J: TRBJ2-7
size: NA
V: TRBV28
D: NA
CDR3: CASSPNRLPYEQYF
DNA: TGTGCCAGCAGTCCTAACAGGTTACCCTACGAGCAGTACTTC

J: TRBJ2-1
size: NA
V: TRBV3-1/TRBV3-2
D: TRBD2
CDR3: CASSQSGRAYNEQFF
DNA: TGTGCCAGCAGCCAGAGCGGGAGGGCCTACAATGAGCAGTTCTTC

J: TRBJ1-1
size: NA
V: TRBV18
D: NA
CDR3: CASSPQQGETEAFF
DNA: TGTGCCAGCTCACCACAACAGGGCGAAACTGAAGCTTTCTTT

J: TRBJ2-5
size: once
V: TRBV9
D: NA
CDR3: CASSGQKQETQYF
DNA: TGTGCCAGCAGCGGACAGAAACAAGAGACCCAGTACTTC

J: TRBJ2-1
size: few
V: TRBV6-5
D: NA
CDR3: CASSYSRLAGGDEQFF
DNA: TGTGCCAGCAGTTACTCGAGACTAGCTGGGGGCGATGAGCAGTTCTTC

J: TRBJ2-1
size: once
V: TRBV7-3
D: NA
CDR3: CASSPGLETNEQFF
DNA: TGTGCCAGCAGCCCCGGACTGGAGACCAATGAGCAGTTCTTC

J: TRBJ2-7
size: NA
V: TRBV11-2
D: NA
CDR3: CASSFGFYGGEGYEQYF
DNA: TGTGCCAGCAGCTTCGGGTTTTACGGGGGAGAGGGCTACGAGCAGTACTTC

J: TRBJ1-4
size: NA
V: TRBV30
D: TRBD1
CDR3: CAWSVRAGDSEKLFF
DNA: TGTGCCTGGAGTGTAAGGGCAGGGGACAGCGAAAAACTGTTTTTT

J: TRBJ2-1
size: NA
V: TRBV6-4
D: NA
CDR3: CASSAELVDTNEQFF
DNA: TGTGCCAGCAGTGCGGAACTAGTAGACACAAATGAGCAGTTCTTC

J: TRBJ1-6
size: many
V: TRBV30
D: TRBD1
CDR3: CARSPRDRNNSPLHF
DNA: TGTGCCCGTAGCCCCAGGGACAGAAATAATTCACCCCTCCACTTT

J: TRBJ2-1
size: NA
V: TRBV5-1
D: TRBD2
CDR3: CASSGGTSGGGDEQFF
DNA: TGCGCCAGCAGCGGCGGGACTAGCGGGGGGGGCGATGAGCAGTTCTTC

J: TRBJ1-4
size: NA
V: TRBV3-1/TRBV3-2
D: TRBD1
CDR3: CASSLTGGTNEKLFF
DNA: TGTGCCAGCAGCCTTACAGGGGGCACTAATGAAAAACTGTTTTTT

J: TRBJ2-1
size: NA
V: TRBV4-3
D: TRBD1
CDR3: CASSQDVPSGQAYNEQFF
DNA: TGCGCCAGCAGCCAAGATGTTCCTTCGGGACAGGCCTACAATGAGCAGTTCTTC

J: TRBJ2-7
size: NA
V: TRBV10-1
D: TRBD2
CDR3: CATATSGQTYEQYF
DNA: TGCGCCACTGCGACTAGCGGGCAGACCTACGAGCAGTACTTC

J: TRBJ2-7
size: NA
V: TRBV11-2
D: TRBD2
CDR3: CASSLVGLAGVGLEQYF
DNA: TGTGCCAGCAGCTTAGTGGGACTAGCGGGAGTAGGACTTGAGCAGTACTTC

J: TRBJ2-4
size: few
V: TRBV5-6
D: TRBD2
CDR3: CASSSGEGLSKYF
DNA: TGTGCCAGCAGCTCGGGGGAGGGCCTTTCAAAGTACTTC

J: TRBJ1-5
size: NA
V: TRBV14
D: NA
CDR3: CASSQVARPGGEDYQPQHF
DNA: TGTGCCAGCAGCCAGGTGGCCAGGCCGGGTGGTGAGGACTATCAGCCCCAGCATTTT

J: TRBJ1-2
size: few
V: TRBV7-9
D: NA
CDR3: CASSLREQGDGYTF
DNA: TGTGCCAGCAGCTTAAGAGAACAGGGAGATGGCTACACCTTC

J: TRBJ2-1
size: once
V: TRBV11-2
D: NA
CDR3: CASAEGFITNEQFF
DNA: TGTGCCAGTGCCGAGGGATTCATCACCAATGAGCAGTTCTTC

J: TRBJ2-2
size: NA
V: TRBV6-5
D: NA
CDR3: CASIPGTNTGELFF
DNA: TGTGCCAGCATCCCAGGGACGAACACCGGGGAGCTGTTTTTT

J: TRBJ1-2
size: NA
V: TRBV5-6
D: TRBD1
CDR3: CASSLAGTGHYGYTF
DNA: TGTGCCAGCAGCTTGGCCGGGACAGGGCACTATGGCTACACCTTC

J: TRBJ1-4
size: NA
V: TRBV19
D: TRBD1
CDR3: CASSSPDRVDEKLFF
DNA: TGTGCCAGTAGTTCTCCGGACAGGGTCGATGAAAAACTGTTTTTT

J: TRBJ1-4
size: NA
V: TRBV30
D: TRBD1
CDR3: CAWSLDRSNEKLFF
DNA: TGTGCCTGGAGTCTGGACAGGAGCAATGAAAAACTGTTTTTT

J: TRBJ2-3
size: NA
V: TRBV10-3
D: TRBD2
CDR3: CAIRTSGGPTDTQYF
DNA: TGTGCCATACGGACTAGCGGGGGCCCCACAGATACGCAGTATTTT